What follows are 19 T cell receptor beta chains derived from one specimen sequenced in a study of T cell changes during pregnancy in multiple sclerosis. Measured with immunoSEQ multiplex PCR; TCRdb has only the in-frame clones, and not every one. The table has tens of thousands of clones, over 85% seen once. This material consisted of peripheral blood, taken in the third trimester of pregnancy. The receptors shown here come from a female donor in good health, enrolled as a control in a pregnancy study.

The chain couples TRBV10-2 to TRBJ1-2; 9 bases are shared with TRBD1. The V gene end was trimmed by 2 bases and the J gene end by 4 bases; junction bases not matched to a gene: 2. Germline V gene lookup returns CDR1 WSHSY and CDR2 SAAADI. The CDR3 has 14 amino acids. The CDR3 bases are TGCGCCAGCAGTGAGACAGGGGGCCTCTATGGCTACACCTTC. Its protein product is CASSETGGLYGYTF.

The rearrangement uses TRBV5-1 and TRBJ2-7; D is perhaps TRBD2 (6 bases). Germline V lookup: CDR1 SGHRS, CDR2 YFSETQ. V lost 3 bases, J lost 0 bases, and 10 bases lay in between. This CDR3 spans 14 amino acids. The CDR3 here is CASSSGEHSYEQYF. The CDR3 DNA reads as TGCGCCAGCAGCTCGGGGGAGCACTCCTACGAGCAGTACTTC. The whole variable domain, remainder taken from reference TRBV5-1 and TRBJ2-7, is KAGVTQTPRYLIKTRGQQVTLSCSPISGHRSVSWYQQTPGQGLQFLFEYFSETQRNKGNFPGRFSGRQFSNSRSEMNVSTLELGDSALYLCASSSGEHSYEQYFGPGTRLTVT.

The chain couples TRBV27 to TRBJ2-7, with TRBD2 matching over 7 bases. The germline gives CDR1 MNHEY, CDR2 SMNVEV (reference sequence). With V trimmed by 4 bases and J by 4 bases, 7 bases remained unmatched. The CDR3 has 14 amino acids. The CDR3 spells CASSWAGVGYEQYF. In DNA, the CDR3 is TGTGCCAGCAGTTGGGCGGGGGTAGGATACGAGCAGTACTTC.

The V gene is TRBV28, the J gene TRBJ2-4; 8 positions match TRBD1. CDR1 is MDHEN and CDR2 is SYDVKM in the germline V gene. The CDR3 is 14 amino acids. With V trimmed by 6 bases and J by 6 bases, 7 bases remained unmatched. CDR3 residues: CASRGTGETNIQYF. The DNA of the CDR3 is TGTGCCAGCAGGGGGACAGGCGAGACAAACATTCAGTACTTC.

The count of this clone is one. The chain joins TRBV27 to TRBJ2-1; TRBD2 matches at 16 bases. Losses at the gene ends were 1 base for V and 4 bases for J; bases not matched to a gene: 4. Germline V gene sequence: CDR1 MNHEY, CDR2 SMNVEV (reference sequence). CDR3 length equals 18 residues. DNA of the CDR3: TGTGCCAGCAGTTTATTAGGGACTAGCGGGAGGGGATACAATGAGCAGTTCTTC. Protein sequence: CASSLLGTSGRGYNEQFF.

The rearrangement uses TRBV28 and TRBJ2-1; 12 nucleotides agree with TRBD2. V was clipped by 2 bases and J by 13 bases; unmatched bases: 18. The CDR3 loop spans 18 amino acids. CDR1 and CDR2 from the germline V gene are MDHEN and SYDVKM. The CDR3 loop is CASSLPSTSGRLTLHQFF. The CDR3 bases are TGTGCCAGCAGTTTACCTTCCACTAGCGGGAGGTTGACCCTACACCAGTTCTTC. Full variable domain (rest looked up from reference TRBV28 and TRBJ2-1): DVKVTQSSRYLVKRTGEKVFLECVQDMDHENMFWYRQDPGLGLRLIYFSYDVKMKEKGDIPEGYSVSREKKERFSLILESASTNQTSMYLCASSLPSTSGRLTLHQFFGPGTRLTVL.

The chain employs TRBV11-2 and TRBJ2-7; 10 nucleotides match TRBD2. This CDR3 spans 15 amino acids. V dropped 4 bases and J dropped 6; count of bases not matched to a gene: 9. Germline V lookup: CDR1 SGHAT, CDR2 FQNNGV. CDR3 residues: CASSYSFASGGEQYF. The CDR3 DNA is TGTGCCAGCAGCTACTCCTTCGCTAGCGGGGGCGAGCAGTACTTC.

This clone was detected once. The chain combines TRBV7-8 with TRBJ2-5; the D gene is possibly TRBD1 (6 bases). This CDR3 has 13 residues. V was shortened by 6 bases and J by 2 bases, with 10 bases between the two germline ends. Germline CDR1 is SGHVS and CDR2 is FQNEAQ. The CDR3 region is CASSQGRQETQYF. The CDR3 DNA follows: TGTGCCAGCAGTCAGGGGCGGCAAGAGACCCAGTACTTC.

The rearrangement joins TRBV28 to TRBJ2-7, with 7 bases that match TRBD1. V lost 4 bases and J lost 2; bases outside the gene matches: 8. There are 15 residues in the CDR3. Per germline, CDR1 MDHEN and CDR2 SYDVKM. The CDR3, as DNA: TGTGCCAGCAGTTCAACAGGGGACCGGCCCTACGAGCAGTACTTC. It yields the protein CASSSTGDRPYEQYF.

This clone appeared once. CDR3 coding DNA: TGTGCCACCCTAGCGGGAGGGCCGGAGGAGACCCAGTACTTC. It codes for CATLAGGPEETQYF. The V call is TRBV6-1, the J call TRBJ2-5, with 12 bases identical to TRBD2. This CDR3 spans 14 amino acids. CDR1 and CDR2 (germline): MNHNS, SASEGT. V lost 10 bases, J lost 5 bases, and 8 bases stayed unmatched.

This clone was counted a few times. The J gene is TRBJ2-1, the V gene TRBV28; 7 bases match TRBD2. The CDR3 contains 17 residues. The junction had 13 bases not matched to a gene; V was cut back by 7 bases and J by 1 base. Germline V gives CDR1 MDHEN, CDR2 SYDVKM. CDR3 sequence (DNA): TGTGCCAGCACGTCCAGCGGGGCCCCAGAATCCTACAATGAGCAGTTCTTC. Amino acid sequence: CASTSSGAPESYNEQFF.

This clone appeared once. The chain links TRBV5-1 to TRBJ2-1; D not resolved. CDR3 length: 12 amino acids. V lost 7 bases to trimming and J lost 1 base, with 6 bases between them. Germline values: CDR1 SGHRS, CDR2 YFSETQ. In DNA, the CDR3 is TGCGCCAGCTCAGGATCCTACAATGAGCAGTTCTTC. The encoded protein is CASSGSYNEQFF.

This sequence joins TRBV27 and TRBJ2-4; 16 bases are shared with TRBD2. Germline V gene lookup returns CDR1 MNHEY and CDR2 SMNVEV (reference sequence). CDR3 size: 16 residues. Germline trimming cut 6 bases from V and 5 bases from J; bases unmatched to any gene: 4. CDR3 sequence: CASRGTSGRGENIQYF. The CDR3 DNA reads TGTGCCAGCAGGGGGACTAGCGGGAGGGGGGAAAACATTCAGTACTTC.

In DNA form, the CDR3 reads TGTGCCAGCAGCTTTCTGACTAGCGGGGGCGGGGAGCTGTTTTTT. It is translated as CASSFLTSGGGELFF. The chain employs TRBV7-8 and TRBJ2-2, with 12 bases lining up with TRBD2. V trimming: 3 bases; J trimming: 7 bases; junction bases outside the gene matches: 3. CDR3 length: 15 amino acids. Germline values: CDR1 SGHVS, CDR2 FQNEAQ.

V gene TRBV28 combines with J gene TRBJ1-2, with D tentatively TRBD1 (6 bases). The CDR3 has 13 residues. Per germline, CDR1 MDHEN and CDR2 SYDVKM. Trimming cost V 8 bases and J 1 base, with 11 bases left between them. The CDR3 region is CASGDIFNYGYTF. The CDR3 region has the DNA TGTGCCAGCGGGGACATATTTAACTATGGCTACACCTTC.

The CDR3 spells CASSSRSQETQYF. For the CDR3, the DNA is TGTGCCAGCAGCTCCCGCAGCCAAGAGACCCAGTACTTC. The chain carries TRBV7-2 and TRBJ2-5; D unresolved. Germline V gene data show CDR1 as SGHTA and CDR2 as FQGNSA. Deletions cut 4 bases from V and 1 base from J, with 7 bases between. The length of the CDR3 is 13 residues.

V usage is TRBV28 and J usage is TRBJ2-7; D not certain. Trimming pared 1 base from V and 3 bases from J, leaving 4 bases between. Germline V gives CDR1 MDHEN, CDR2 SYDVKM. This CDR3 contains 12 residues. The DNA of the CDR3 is TGTGCCAGCAGTTTATCCTACTACGAGCAGTACTTC. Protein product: CASSLSYYEQYF.

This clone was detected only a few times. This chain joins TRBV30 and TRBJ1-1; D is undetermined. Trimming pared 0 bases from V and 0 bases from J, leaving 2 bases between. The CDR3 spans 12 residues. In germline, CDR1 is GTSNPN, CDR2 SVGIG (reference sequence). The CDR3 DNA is TGTGCCTGGAGTGTCATGAACACTGAAGCTTTCTTT. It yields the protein CAWSVMNTEAFF.

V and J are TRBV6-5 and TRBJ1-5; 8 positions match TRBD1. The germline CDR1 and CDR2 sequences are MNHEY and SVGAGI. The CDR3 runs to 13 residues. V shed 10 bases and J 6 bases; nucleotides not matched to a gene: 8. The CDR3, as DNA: TGTGCCACCAGCGGACAGGGAAGTCAGCCCCAGCATTTT. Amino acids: CATSGQGSQPQHF.